What follows describes a single TCR beta chain. This CDR3 is 16 amino acids long. Germline CDR1 and CDR2: MNHEY and SVGAGI. Trimming took 3 bases from V and 2 from J; bases not matched to a gene: 4. Clones were read by immunoSEQ multiplex PCR, and TCRdb kept only the in-frame ones, dropping some. The sample comprises tens of thousands of clones, about nine tenths of which are singletons, and 6% to 7.5% rests with the top ten. This entry comes from a study of T cell changes during pregnancy in multiple sclerosis. The input for sequencing was CD8+ T cells from peripheral blood mononuclear cells, taken in the second trimester of pregnancy. This TCR was recovered from a female donor with multiple sclerosis, enrolled in a pregnancy study. This rearrangement joins TRBV6-5 to TRBJ2-1, with 10 bases identical to TRBD2. The CDR3 DNA follows: TGTGCCAGCAGTTATCCGACTAGCGGGCCCTACAATGAGCAGTTCTTC. This translates into CASSYPTSGPYNEQFF.